Presented here are 17 T cell receptor beta chains from one specimen sequenced in a study of OX40 agonist ivuxolimab in advanced cancers. Sequencing used immunoSEQ multiplex PCR; TCRdb keeps in-frame clones, though not all of them. The table shows about 66,000 clones, with around 83% occurring only once. The input for sequencing was CD4+ or CD8+ T cells sorted from blood, taken in a trial of the OX40 agonist ivuxolimab. All receptors derive from an adult with an advanced solid tumor such as melanoma, head and neck, liver or kidney cancer.

J is TRBJ1-1 and V is TRBV6-4; the D gene is possibly TRBD1 (5 bases). This CDR3 region has 16 residues. Trimming took 4 bases from V and 12 from J, leaving 27 bases between them. Germline values: CDR1 MRHNA, CDR2 SNTAGT. CDR3 loop: CASSVYQGSSPQGSFF. For the CDR3, the DNA is TGTGCCAGCAGTGTCTACCAGGGTTCTTCGCCCCAGGGATCTTTCTTT.

The chain combines TRBV9 with TRBJ1-4, with D possibly being TRBD1 (5 bases). CDR1 and CDR2 (germline): SGDLS, YYNGEE. Trimming stripped 0 bases from V and 7 bases from J, with 13 bases between. This CDR3 is built from 15 residues. The CDR3 spells CASSVEGLGTEKLFF. CDR3 coding DNA: TGTGCCAGCAGCGTAGAGGGGCTGGGTACTGAAAAACTGTTTTTT.

V is TRBV7-3 and J is TRBJ2-1, with TRBD2 matching over 7 bases. CDR3 size: 13 residues. The V segment lost 2 bases and the J segment 7 bases; nucleotides outside the gene matches: 2. Germline V lookup: CDR1 SGHTA, CDR2 FQGTGA. CDR3 DNA: TGTGCCAGCAGCTTATTTAGCGGGAATGAGCAGTTCTTC. Protein product: CASSLFSGNEQFF.

This clone came up once. The chain combines TRBV2 with TRBJ1-2; the D is unclear. CDR1 and CDR2 (germline): SNHLY, FYNNEI. The CDR3 runs 13 residues. V shed 6 bases and J shed 5 bases, with 13 bases lying between them. The CDR3 reads CASREQISYGYTF. CDR3 sequence (DNA): TGTGCCAGCAGGGAACAGATCTCTTATGGCTACACCTTC.

By share, this clone ranks as medium-sized. This chain connects TRBV9 to TRBJ2-5; 7 bases match TRBD1. J lost 5 bases, V lost 0 bases, and 10 bases had no gene match. CDR1 is SGDLS and CDR2 is YYNGEE in the germline V gene. The CDR3 contains 16 residues. CDR3 amino acids: CASSVAIGTVRETQYF. The CDR3 nucleotides are TGTGCCAGCAGCGTAGCTATAGGGACAGTCCGGGAGACCCAGTACTTC.

The V gene is TRBV6-6, the J gene TRBJ1-4, with TRBD1 matching 8 bases. The CDR3 is 15 residues long. The J segment lost 8 bases and the V segment lost 2 bases, leaving 7 bases of the junction unmatched. Germline V lookup: CDR1 MNHNY, CDR2 SVGAGI (reference sequence). CDR3 loop: CASSYNQGAGEKLFF. The CDR3 DNA follows: TGTGCCAGCAGTTACAATCAGGGGGCAGGGGAAAAACTGTTTTTT.

The chain recombines TRBV4-1 with TRBJ1-2; 11 nucleotides align to TRBD1. CDR3 size: 16 residues. Per germline, CDR1 MGHRA and CDR2 YSYEKL. J gave up 8 bases and V 4 bases, and 12 bases lay outside the gene matches. The CDR3 DNA sequence: TGCGCCAGCAGCCCGCGGACAGGGGGCTCAGGTTGGGGCTACACCTTC. Protein: CASSPRTGGSGWGYTF.

This clone was seen once. The CDR3 protein is CASSRSSYNEQFF. Written as DNA, the CDR3 is TGTGCCAGCTCTAGGAGCTCCTACAATGAGCAGTTCTTC. This rearrangement joins TRBV6-6 to TRBJ2-1; D gene unclear. Per the germline V gene, CDR1 is MNHNY and CDR2 is SVGAGI (reference sequence). The CDR3 covers 13 residues. Trimming stripped 8 bases from V and 0 bases from J, with 8 bases between.

The CDR3 is CASSPGGRENNEQFF. CDR3 bases: TGTGCCAGCAGCCCTGGCGGGCGGGAAAACAATGAGCAGTTCTTC. The rearrangement links TRBV7-2 to TRBJ2-1; D is perhaps TRBD2 (6 bases). There are 15 residues in the CDR3. In germline, CDR1 is SGHTA, CDR2 FQGNSA. V shed 5 bases and J shed 5 bases, with 16 bases lying between them.

This clone was found a few times. J is TRBJ2-1 and V is TRBV19; 14 positions agree with TRBD2. Germline CDR1 LNHDA, CDR2 SQIVND (reference sequence). This CDR3 region has 17 residues. The trim removed 5 bases at V and 4 bases at J, leaving 7 bases unmatched. CDR3 in amino acids: CASSAGLAGVGYNEQFF. DNA of the CDR3: TGTGCCAGTAGTGCGGGACTAGCGGGAGTGGGATACAATGAGCAGTTCTTC. Variable domain in full (rest from reference TRBV19 and TRBJ2-1): DGGITQSPKYLFRKEGQNVTLSCEQNLNHDAMYWYRQDPGQGLRLIYYSQIVNDFQKGDIAEGYSVSREKKESFPLTVTSAQKNPTAFYLCASSAGLAGVGYNEQFFGPGTRLTVL.

This clone appeared a few times. This sequence joins TRBV27 and TRBJ2-1; 7 bases match TRBD2. The V gene end was trimmed by 6 bases and the J gene end by 2 bases; junction bases not matched to a gene: 7. The germline CDR1 and CDR2 sequences are MNHEY and SMNVEV (reference sequence). CDR3 length: 15 residues. Here the CDR3 DNA reads TGTGCCAGCAGGCCTCAGCGGGACGCCTACAATGAGCAGTTCTTC. This gives the protein CASRPQRDAYNEQFF.

The rearrangement links TRBV30 to TRBJ2-1; 8 bases are a match to TRBD2. V shed 5 bases, J shed 0 bases, and the junction held 6 bases outside the gene matches. CDR3 length equals 15 residues. The germline V gene has CDR1 GTSNPN and CDR2 SVGIG (reference sequence). CDR3 sequence reads: CAWDTSGSSYNEQFF. CDR3 DNA sequence: TGTGCCTGGGACACTAGCGGAAGCTCCTACAATGAGCAGTTCTTC.

The chain joins TRBV2 to TRBJ2-1; tentatively, D is TRBD1 or TRBD2 (7 bases each). The germline gives CDR1 SNHLY, CDR2 FYNNEI. The CDR3 is made up of 13 amino acids. V was cut by 4 bases and J by 9 bases, with 13 bases left in between. CDR3 residues: CASSVTGEGEQFF. CDR3 nucleotides: TGTGCCAGCAGTGTAACAGGGGAGGGTGAGCAGTTCTTC.

This rearrangement joins TRBV11-3 to TRBJ1-5; D may be TRBD1 (6 bases). The V end was cut by 2 bases, the J end by 7 bases, with 9 bases between. Germline CDR1 reads SGHNT; CDR2 reads YENEEA. The CDR3 length is 13 residues. This CDR3 is CASSLIGGQPQHF. The CDR3 coding sequence is TGTGCCAGCAGCTTAATAGGGGGACAGCCCCAGCATTTT.

The table lists this clone with a few counts. The CDR3 loop is CATGAGGETQYF. CDR3 sequence (DNA): TGTGCCACTGGGGCGGGAGGAGAGACCCAGTACTTC. The chain recombines TRBV19 with TRBJ2-5; the match to TRBD2 covers 8 bases. CDR1 and CDR2 (germline): LNHDA, SQIVND (reference sequence). This CDR3 has 12 residues. Unmatched junction bases numbered 5, after V lost 10 bases and J lost 4 bases. Together with reference TRBV19 and TRBJ2-5, the CDR3 gives the full variable domain: DGGITQSPKYLFRKEGQNVTLSCEQNLNHDAMYWYRQDPGQGLRLIYYSQIVNDFQKGDIAEGYSVSREKKESFPLTVTSAQKNPTAFYLCATGAGGETQYFGPGTRLLVL.

Remarks on this clone: This sample also contains other DNA sequences that code for the same CDR3. The rearrangement links TRBV7-2 to TRBJ2-7; 7 nucleotides line up with TRBD1. Germline V gene sequence: CDR1 SGHTA, CDR2 FQGNSA. The CDR3 spans 14 residues. The ends lost 5 bases at V and 1 base at J; junction bases unmatched: 5. This CDR3 is CASSARQGSYEQYF. As DNA, the CDR3 is TGTGCCAGCAGCGCCCGACAGGGTTCCTACGAGCAGTACTTC.

The chain joins TRBV30 to TRBJ1-4, with D unresolved. V was cut by 5 bases and J by 7 bases, with 14 bases left in between. This CDR3 comprises 13 residues. The V gene's germline CDR1 is GTSNPN and CDR2 SVGIG (reference sequence). The CDR3 DNA sequence: TGTGCCTGGGGACCCGGACGGATTGAAAAACTGTTTTTT. Translated, it gives CAWGPGRIEKLFF. Together with reference TRBV30 and TRBJ1-4, the CDR3 gives the full variable domain: SQTIHQWPATLVQPVGSPLSLECTVEGTSNPNLYWYRQAAGRGLQLLFYSVGIGQISSEVPQNLSASRPQDRQFILSSKKLLLSDSGFYLCAWGPGRIEKLFFGSGTQLSVL.